This TCR beta chain was obtained from a study of Graves' ophthalmopathy and Graves' hyperthyroidism. This clonotype was seen at least ten times. Amplification of the TCR beta CDR3 regions used RNA transcripts (as template). HTBI primers were employed in first-round RT-PCR, then a second-round multiplex PCR followed. TCRdb recomputed calls from the multiplex PCR reads with MiXCR, one row per CDR3 protein. This table holds 400,000 or so distinct CDR3 sequences, roughly 14% found once. Sequencing was done on a sample of peripheral blood. The TCR originated in a woman between 18 and 29 years old with stable Graves' hyperthyroidism.

The CDR3 DNA sequence: TGCGCCAGCAGCGCCGGGCCTGCTTACGAGCAGTACTTC. It encodes CASSAGPAYEQYF. This sequence joins TRBV10-1 and TRBJ2-7; no clear D. The CDR3 has 13 residues. Trimming removed 6 bases from V and 4 bases from J, with 13 bases in between. The germline V gene encodes CDR1 WNHNN and CDR2 SYGVQD (reference sequence).